This T cell receptor (beta chain) was identified during a study of kidney transplant recipient with SARS-CoV-2 infection. TCRdb used MiXCR to reprocess the reads, holding one entry per CDR3 protein. The repertoire holds under 250,000 distinct CDR3 sequences, roughly 26% seen once, with 7% to 8% in the top ten. CDR3 size: 16 residues. The V and J ends lost 7 bases and 4 bases respectively, with 23 bases between them. The sequence derives from a young adult male patient who had COVID-19 and was a kidney transplant recipient. A subset of T cells may come from the graft donor. The chain links TRBV5-7 to TRBJ1-2; no clear D. TRBV5-7 is flagged as an ORF with uncertain function. The sequences come from a blood sample, collected at baseline and on day 111 from a kidney transplant recipient. The CDR3 protein is CASYMRLAWKTYGYTF. The CDR3 bases are TGTGCCAGCTATATGCGTCTTGCGTGGAAGACCTATGGCTACACCTTC.